Below are 8 T cell receptor beta chains sequenced from a single sample in a study of cytomegalovirus exposure and HLA in healthy donors. PCR used 60 Vbeta primers and 13 Jbeta primers. Here immunoSEQ multiplex PCR was the method, and the copy in TCRdb shows in-frame clones only, minus some. The sample lists 150,000 or so clones, 80% occurring once. Material: PBMCs. The receptor set was obtained from a woman between 40 and 50 years old in good health and CMV-seronegative.

The rearrangement joins TRBV10-3 to TRBJ1-1; a weak D match, TRBD1 (5 bases). With 8 bases removed from V and 7 bases from J, the gap between germline ends came to 11 bases. Per germline, CDR1 ENHRY and CDR2 SYGVKD. The CDR3 runs to 11 residues. CDR3 protein: CAIVRGVEAFF. The CDR3 DNA follows: TGTGCCATCGTCCGGGGGGTTGAAGCTTTCTTT.

This sequence joins TRBV21-1 and TRBJ2-1; whether TRBD1, the table's D call, matches the DNA was not checked. TRBV21-1 is termed a pseudogene. This CDR3 has 16 amino acids. This CDR3 is CASSKVRSDRDGRQFF. The CDR3 DNA sequence: TGTGCCAGCAGCAAAGTGAGGTCCGACAGGGACGGTAGGCAGTTCTTC.

The V and J genes are TRBV19 and TRBJ2-7, with 7 bases aligning to TRBD2. This CDR3 has 16 amino acids. J gave up 1 base and V 7 bases, and 13 bases lay outside the gene matches. Per germline, CDR1 LNHDA and CDR2 SQIVND (reference sequence). CDR3 sequence: CASITWTRGRSYEQYF. The DNA of the CDR3 is TGTGCCAGTATTACATGGACTAGAGGAAGATCCTACGAGCAGTACTTC. The whole variable domain, remainder taken from reference TRBV19 and TRBJ2-7, is DGGITQSPKYLFRKEGQNVTLSCEQNLNHDAMYWYRQDPGQGLRLIYYSQIVNDFQKGDIAEGYSVSREKKESFPLTVTSAQKNPTAFYLCASITWTRGRSYEQYFGPGTRLTVT.

The chain couples TRBV6-4 to TRBJ2-3, with 8 bases lining up with TRBD2. The germline CDR1 and CDR2 sequences are MRHNA and SNTAGT. The CDR3 contains 15 residues. V lost 5 bases, J lost 5 bases, and 9 bases stayed unmatched. CDR3 residues: CASSQFSGSGDTQYF. The CDR3 DNA reads as TGTGCCAGCAGTCAGTTCAGCGGGAGTGGAGATACGCAGTATTTT.

This chain links TRBV5-6 with TRBJ1-5, with D tentatively TRBD1 (5 bases). V was cut by 3 bases and J by 1 base, with 11 bases left in between. CDR3 length equals 15 residues. Germline V gene lookup returns CDR1 SGHDT and CDR2 YYEEEE. Here the CDR3 reads CASSWAGRSNQPQHF. The CDR3 region has the DNA TGTGCCAGCAGCTGGGCAGGGAGGAGCAATCAGCCCCAGCATTTT.

CDR3 nucleotides: TGTGCCAGCAGCTTAGTGGGGGCTGGGAATGAGCAGTTCTTC. Translation: CASSLVGAGNEQFF. V usage is TRBV13 and J usage is TRBJ2-1, with D perhaps TRBD1 (6 bases). Between the trimmed V and J ends, which lost 1 base and 7 bases, there was a span of 11 bases. CDR1 and CDR2 from the germline V gene are PRHDT and FYEKMQ (reference sequence). The CDR3 extends over 14 amino acids. The whole variable domain, remainder taken from reference TRBV13 and TRBJ2-1, is AAGVIQSPRHLIKEKRETATLKCYPIPRHDTVYWYQQGPGQDPQFLISFYEKMQSDKGSIPDRFSAQQFSDYHSELNMSSLELGDSALYFCASSLVGAGNEQFFGPGTRLTVL.

Only a few counts were recorded for this clone. The genes are TRBV29-1 and TRBJ1-1; TRBD1 is a possible D gene (5 bases). This CDR3 is built from 13 residues. With 7 bases removed from V and 4 bases from J, the gap between germline ends came to 16 bases. CDR1 is SQVTM, CDR2 ANQGSEA, per germline. The CDR3 DNA sequence: TGCAGCGCTGTACAGGCCTTGGGCACTGAAGCTTTCTTT. Translating gives CSAVQALGTEAFF.

This clone was detected only a few times. J is TRBJ2-3 and V is TRBV11-1; 7 bases agree with TRBD1. The CDR3 has 14 residues. J gave up 2 bases and V 5 bases, and 4 bases lay outside the gene matches. In germline, CDR1 is SGHAT, CDR2 FQDESV (reference sequence). CDR3 residues: CASSRDSYTDTQYF. The CDR3 bases are TGTGCCAGCAGCCGGGACAGCTACACAGATACGCAGTATTTT.